Listed here are 30 T cell receptor beta chains from one sample, sequenced in a study of molecular identifiers for immune sequencing clone quantification. TCRdb recomputed calls from the PCR reads with MiXCR, one row per CDR3 protein. Of approximately 500,000 distinct CDR3 sequences detected, roughly 24% appear once; the ten largest clones hold 0.76%. The sequenced sample was naive CD8+ T cells from blood, with Jurkat cell RNA spiked in. This sample's subset: FACS-sorted CD8+CD4-CCR7+CD45RA+ naive T cells. The receptor set was obtained from a human donor in good health. Some libraries in this study had Jurkat cell RNA spiked in.

This clonotype has a count of ten or more. CDR3 amino acids: CASSQAVTVNEKLFF. CDR3 nucleotides: TGCGCCAGCAGCCAAGCTGTGACAGTTAATGAAAAACTGTTTTTT. V usage is TRBV4-3 and J usage is TRBJ1-4; D perhaps matches TRBD1 (5 bases). Trimming took off 1 base at V and 4 bases at J, with 10 bases between the two ends. The CDR3 spans 15 residues. Germline values: CDR1 LGHNA, CDR2 YSLEER.

There are many counts of this clonotype. This chain uses TRBV7-2 with TRBJ2-7; perhaps TRBD2 as D (5 bases). The CDR3 consists of 14 residues. With 4 bases removed from V and 1 base from J, the gap between germline ends came to 11 bases. Germline-derived CDR1 and CDR2 are SGHTA and FQGNSA. The CDR3 DNA reads TGTGCCAGCAGCTACGACTCGGGGTCCTACGAGCAGTACTTC. It encodes CASSYDSGSYEQYF.

This clonotype has just a few counts. Here the CDR3 DNA reads TGTGCCAGCAGTTTAAGGCTGGAGATGGTTGGTGAAGCTTTCTTT. This encodes CASSLRLEMVGEAFF. V and J are TRBV12-3 or TRBV12-4 and TRBJ1-1, with unresolved D. With 2 bases removed from V and 7 bases from J, the gap between germline ends came to 17 bases. The CDR3 is 15 residues long.

As to this clonotype: A much bigger clone sits one base away, suggesting this may be a read error. This sequence joins TRBV29-1 and TRBJ1-1; D remains ambiguous. This CDR3 is 12 amino acids long. Per germline, CDR1 SQVTM and CDR2 ANQGSEA. In DNA, the CDR3 is TGCAGCGTTGACTGGCAGAACACTGCAGCTTTCTTT. Translating it yields CSVDWQNTAAFF.

The chain carries TRBV12-3 or TRBV12-4 and TRBJ1-6; a possible D gene is TRBD1 (5 bases). V was clipped by 7 bases and J by 9 bases, with 13 bases between them. This CDR3 has 13 amino acids. CDR3 DNA: TGTGCCAGCACCCTCGGGGGAGGTTCACCCCTCCACTTT. Amino acids: CASTLGGGSPLHF.

The CDR3 region has the DNA TGTGCCACCTTATCTAGACAGGCGAACACCGGGGAGCTGTTTTTT. As protein: CATLSRQANTGELFF. The chain is built from TRBV27 and TRBJ2-2, with D maybe TRBD1 (6 bases). The germline V and J ends were trimmed by 10 bases and 0 bases, with 15 bases remaining between them. The CDR3 contains 15 residues. Germline V lookup: CDR1 MNHEY, CDR2 SMNVEV (reference sequence).

The chain is built from TRBV4-1 and TRBJ2-2, with TRBD2 matching over 8 bases. The CDR3 consists of 16 residues. J was trimmed by 6 bases and V by 1 base; bases with no gene match: 7. Germline values: CDR1 MGHRA, CDR2 YSYEKL. The CDR3 reads CASSQVGGGFSGELFF. Here the CDR3 DNA reads TGCGCCAGCAGCCAAGTGGGCGGGGGGTTTTCCGGGGAGCTGTTTTTT.

In its sample, this clonotype was seen a few times. Here the CDR3 reads CSVWGSGGIYNEQFF. DNA of the CDR3: TGCAGCGTTTGGGGGTCGGGGGGGATCTACAATGAGCAGTTCTTC. The chain links TRBV29-1 to TRBJ2-1, with 8 bases lining up with TRBD2. V trimming: 5 bases; J trimming: 3 bases; junction bases outside the gene matches: 9. Germline assignment: CDR1 SQVTM and CDR2 ANQGSEA. This CDR3 spans 15 amino acids.

This clonotype has only a few counts. The chain carries TRBV19 and TRBJ2-1; 11 bases are a match to TRBD2. The CDR3 has 18 residues. The germline V gene encodes CDR1 LNHDA and CDR2 SQIVND (reference sequence). The ends lost 7 bases at V and 0 bases at J; junction bases unmatched: 11. CDR3 region: CASIPASGGSSSYNEQFF. In DNA form, the CDR3 reads TGTGCCAGTATCCCGGCTAGCGGGGGGTCAAGCTCCTACAATGAGCAGTTCTTC.

This clonotype was counted a few times. This rearrangement joins TRBV4-1 to TRBJ1-1; no clear D. The CDR3 is 15 residues long. Per the germline V gene, CDR1 is MGHRA and CDR2 is YSYEKL. V was trimmed by 3 bases and J by 0 bases, leaving 11 bases between them. The CDR3 coding sequence is TGCGCCAGCAGCCAGTCTTTAGGGTTGAACACTGAAGCTTTCTTT. Amino acid sequence: CASSQSLGLNTEAFF.

This clonotype was recorded at least ten times. This chain connects TRBV6-2 or TRBV6-3 to TRBJ2-3, with 7 bases that match TRBD2. V was pared by 3 bases and J by 4 bases, with 7 bases of the junction left unmatched. Germline V gene lookup returns CDR1 MNHEY and CDR2 SVGEGT. The CDR3 extends over 15 amino acids. The CDR3 nucleotides are TGTGCCAGCAGTTATAAGGCGGGAGCGGCAGATACGCAGTATTTT. Amino acids: CASSYKAGAADTQYF.

At least ten counts were recorded for this clonotype. The CDR3 protein is CASSLEAAGTEAFF. DNA for the CDR3: TGTGCCAGCAGCTTAGAGGCAGCCGGCACTGAAGCTTTCTTT. The V and J genes are TRBV11-2 and TRBJ1-1; D gene ambiguous. From germline, CDR1 is SGHAT and CDR2 FQNNGV. Trimming removed 0 bases at V and 4 bases at J, with 9 bases between. This CDR3 is built from 14 residues.

This clonotype was counted at least ten times. The chain is built from TRBV24-1 and TRBJ1-5; unclear D gene. The germline V and J ends were trimmed by 4 bases and 0 bases, with 6 bases remaining between them. The CDR3 is made up of 14 amino acids. Germline CDR1 KGHDR, CDR2 SFDVKD. Written as DNA, the CDR3 is TGTGCCACCAGTGAACCAGATAGCAATCAGCCCCAGCATTTT. Translating it yields CATSEPDSNQPQHF.

For this clonotype: A read error may be the cause here, since a much bigger clone is one base away. The rearrangement links TRBV7-8 to TRBJ2-3; 8 bases match TRBD2. The CDR3 consists of 18 residues. Germline V gene data show CDR1 as SGHVS and CDR2 as FQNEAQ. Trimming took 7 bases from V and 4 from J; bases not matched to a gene: 19. The CDR3 nucleotides are TGTGCCAGCACCCTAGGGGGAGCCGGGACTAGGGTCGCAGATACGCAGTATTTT. Translated, it gives CASTLGGAGTRVADTQYF.

This clonotype was recorded at least ten times. This chain uses TRBV29-1 with TRBJ2-1, with D possibly TRBD1 on 6 matching bases. Trimming took 7 bases from V and 6 from J, leaving 13 bases between them. This CDR3 spans 12 amino acids. Germline values: CDR1 SQVTM, CDR2 ANQGSEA. CDR3 coding DNA: TGCAGCGCCTGGCAGGGGAGCAATGAGCAGTTCTTC. Translation: CSAWQGSNEQFF.

With respect to this clonotype: A much larger clonotype is one base distant, so this may be a read error. V usage is TRBV2 and J usage is TRBJ2-7; D is undetermined. Germline V gene lookup returns CDR1 SNHLY and CDR2 FYNNEI. The CDR3 consists of 12 residues. CDR3 nucleotide sequence: TGTGCCAGCAGTGACGTTGGCTACGAGCGGTACTTC. It is translated as CASSDVGYERYF.

Ten or more counts support this clonotype. The CDR3 loop reads CASSVADTEAFF. CDR3 coding DNA: TGTGCCAGCAGTGTTGCGGACACTGAAGCTTTCTTT. The chain recombines TRBV25-1 with TRBJ1-1; D ambiguous. CDR1 is MGHDK, CDR2 SYGVNS, per germline. Deletions cut 4 bases from V and 3 bases from J, with 6 bases between. The length of the CDR3 is 12 residues.

Turning to this clonotype: One end of the junction fails to match germline, which may point to a read error. This chain links TRBV2 with TRBJ1-4, with a tentative D call TRBD1 (6 bases). Germline V gene sequence: CDR1 SNHLY, CDR2 FYNNEI. The CDR3 has 15 residues. CDR3 sequence (DNA): TGTGCCAGCAGCGAAGGGCGGGGGCAGTTTGAAAAACTGTTTTTT. It specifies CASSEGRGQFEKLFF.

On this clonotype itself: A much bigger clone sits one base away, suggesting this may be a read error. V usage is TRBV29-1 and J usage is TRBJ2-3; weak D call: TRBD1 (6 bases). The CDR3 sequence is 12 residues long. Trimming removed 8 bases at V and 2 bases at J, with 11 bases between. CDR1 SQVTM and CDR2 ANQGSEA come from the germline V gene. The CDR3 reads CSSDSVTDTQYF. CDR3 nucleotides: TGCAGCTCGGACAGCGTCACAGATACGCAGTATTTT.

This clonotype was observed a few times. The chain is built from TRBV11-2 and TRBJ2-1, with D possibly TRBD2 on 6 matching bases. Trimming removed 6 bases from V and 1 base from J, with 10 bases in between. The length of the CDR3 is 14 residues. Germline CDR1 and CDR2: SGHAT and FQNNGV. The CDR3 region has the DNA TGTGCCAGCAGGAATAGCGGTTCCTACAATGAGCAGTTCTTC. Protein: CASRNSGSYNEQFF.

For this clonotype: At one end, the junction sequence differs from germline, possibly due to a read error. The chain is built from TRBV7-9 and TRBJ2-7, with D uncertain. Germline V gene data show CDR1 as SEHNR and CDR2 as FQNEAQ (reference sequence). The CDR3 consists of 13 residues. Here the CDR3 DNA reads TGTGCCAGCAGCGATTCCCGTCGGTACGCGCAGTACTTC. Protein sequence: CASSDSRRYAQYF.

In regard to this clonotype: This may be a read error, as it is one base from a much larger clone. The genes are TRBV6-5 and TRBJ2-6, with unresolved D. The length of the CDR3 is 15 residues. Germline CDR1 and CDR2: MNHEY and SVGAGI. DNA for the CDR3: TGTGCCTGCAGTCCCGGGTCCCCTGGGGCCAACGTCCTGACTTTC. Its protein product is CACSPGSPGANVLTF.

This clonotype occurred a few times. This sequence joins TRBV12-3 or TRBV12-4 and TRBJ2-2; D could derive from TRBD1 or TRBD2 (5 bases each). V was pared by 8 bases and J by 0 bases, with 22 bases between. This CDR3 contains 18 residues. The CDR3 DNA reads as TGTGCCAGCCTCACGGCCGTCGAGGGGCCTGCGAACACCGGGGAGCTGTTTTTT. Its protein product is CASLTAVEGPANTGELFF.

The rearrangement joins TRBV27 to TRBJ2-1; D possibly corresponds to TRBD2 (6 bases). CDR3 size: 13 residues. V shed 7 bases and J shed 6 bases, with 13 bases lying between them. Germline V CDR1 and CDR2: MNHEY, SMNVEV (reference sequence). CDR3 in amino acids: CASTLGGLNEQFF. The CDR3 DNA follows: TGTGCCAGCACTCTGGGGGGTCTCAATGAGCAGTTCTTC.

This clonotype appeared many times. This chain joins TRBV6-1 and TRBJ1-2, with D uncertain. The CDR3 spans 15 residues. Germline loops: CDR1 MNHNS, CDR2 SASEGT. Trimming pared 2 bases from V and 3 bases from J, leaving 13 bases between. The CDR3 spells CASSELGQTYYGYTF. Here the CDR3 DNA reads TGTGCCAGCAGTGAACTAGGCCAAACTTACTATGGCTACACCTTC.

Details on this clonotype: A much larger clonotype is one base distant, so this may be a read error. The rearrangement uses TRBV24-1 and TRBJ2-3; D is perhaps TRBD1 (6 bases). CDR1 and CDR2 from the germline V gene are KGHDR and SFDVKD. This CDR3 has 15 residues. The CDR3 region has the DNA TGTGCCACCAGTGAAATGGACAGCAACACAGATACGCAGTGTTTT. It codes for CATSEMDSNTDTQCF.

Here the CDR3 reads CASSSWTGGDEQFF. DNA for the CDR3: TGTGCCAGCAGTTCCTGGACAGGGGGAGATGAGCAGTTCTTC. This chain links TRBV6-2 or TRBV6-3 with TRBJ2-1; 10 bases are shared with TRBD1. CDR3 length equals 14 residues. J was trimmed by 8 bases and V by 4 bases; bases with no gene match: 5. Per germline, CDR1 MNHEY and CDR2 SVGEGT.

The rearrangement links TRBV27 to TRBJ2-4; D not certain. Trimming removed 5 bases at V and 9 bases at J, with 8 bases between. The CDR3 covers 11 residues. Germline CDR1 MNHEY, CDR2 SMNVEV (reference sequence). Written as DNA, the CDR3 is TGTGCCAGCAGTCTAGGGTCCATTCAGTACTTC. Amino acids: CASSLGSIQYF.

This chain uses TRBV7-6 with TRBJ2-5, with 13 bases lining up with TRBD2. V shed 8 bases and J 5 bases; nucleotides not matched to a gene: 8. The CDR3 loop spans 15 amino acids. Germline V gene data show CDR1 as SGHVS and CDR2 as FNYEAQ. The CDR3 region has the DNA TGTGCCAGCGGTCCTGGACTAGCGGGAGTCGAGACCCAGTACTTC. Translated: CASGPGLAGVETQYF.

This clonotype has at least ten counts. The V gene is TRBV5-1, the J gene TRBJ2-5; 8 bases align to TRBD1. The CDR3 runs 16 residues. The germline V gene encodes CDR1 SGHRS and CDR2 YFSETQ. V shed 4 bases and J 5 bases; nucleotides not matched to a gene: 13. CDR3 DNA: TGCGCCAGCAGCGCCATCGGGACAGGTCTGGGGGAGACCCAGTACTTC. Its protein product is CASSAIGTGLGETQYF.